Below, 6 T cell receptor beta chains from the same sample are listed, as sequenced in a study of blood T cells in healthy people across ages. Alongside a J-beta primer mix, a sample-barcoded 5' primer served in a second PCR lasting 7 to 11 cycles. TCRdb processed the 5' RACE reads anew with MiXCR; each CDR3 protein has one entry. The sample includes about 680,000 distinct CDR3 sequences, around 48% of them seen just once. The sequenced sample was blood. The receptors come from a woman aged 55-69 years in good health.

V usage is TRBV11-2 and J usage is TRBJ2-3, with 13 bases matching TRBD2. Germline-derived CDR1 and CDR2 are SGHAT and FQNNGV. The CDR3 length is 15 residues. With 5 bases clipped from V and 7 bases from J, the junction kept 6 bases outside the gene matches. The CDR3 region is CASSPRTSGSNTQYF. Here the CDR3 DNA reads TGTGCCAGCAGCCCCAGGACTAGCGGGAGTAATACGCAGTATTTT.

The CDR3 protein is CASSQGGTSGGYNEQYF. In DNA, the CDR3 is TGCGCCAGCAGCCAAGGAGGGACTAGCGGGGGGTACAATGAGCAGTACTTC. V and J are TRBV4-3 and TRBJ2-4; the match to TRBD2 covers 15 bases. Germline V CDR1 and CDR2: LGHNA, YSLEER. Trimming at V came to 1 base and at J to 13 bases, leaving 11 bases not matched to a gene. CDR3 length: 17 amino acids.

This clonotype was observed a few times. This chain connects TRBV7-2 to TRBJ2-7; no firm D call. The CDR3 is 13 amino acids. From germline, CDR1 is SGHTA and CDR2 FQGNSA. Deletions cut 5 bases from V and 6 bases from J, with 14 bases between. CDR3 sequence: CASSAALTGEQYF. The CDR3 coding sequence is TGTGCCAGCAGCGCAGCCCTGACGGGCGAGCAGTACTTC.

This clonotype was recorded once. The V gene is TRBV20-1, the J gene TRBJ2-1; D gene uncertain. CDR1 and CDR2 from the germline V gene are DFQATT and SNEGSKA (reference sequence). The length of the CDR3 is 11 residues. V was cut by 8 bases and J by 0 bases, with 5 bases left in between. The CDR3 DNA reads as TGCAGTACGGCCTCCTACAATGAGCAGTTCTTC. It yields the protein CSTASYNEQFF.

V is TRBV29-1 and J is TRBJ2-2; D gene uncertain. Per germline, CDR1 SQVTM and CDR2 ANQGSEA. The CDR3 spans 12 residues. Trimming took 4 bases from V and 3 from J, leaving 6 bases between them. CDR3 DNA: TGCAGCGTTGTAAGGGACACCGGGGAGCTGTTTTTT. Protein: CSVVRDTGELFF.

To note about this clonotype: At one of its ends the junction is not consistent with the germline gene, which may arise from a read error. V usage is TRBV7-2 and J usage is TRBJ2-7, with D maybe TRBD2 (6 bases). The CDR3 extends over 15 amino acids. Looked up from germline, CDR1 is SGHTA and CDR2 is FQGNSA. DNA for the CDR3: TGTGCCGGCAGCTCCGTTGGGGACTGGGGATCCGAGCAGTACTTC. Protein sequence: CAGSSVGDWGSEQYF.